This is a list of T cell receptor beta chains from one sample in a study of T cells in Graves' hyperthyroidism and ophthalmopathy. TCRdb itself ran the multiplex PCR reads through MiXCR, one entry per CDR3 protein. Of 400,000 or so distinct CDR3 sequences in the sample, over 12% were seen once. The source material was blood. These receptors came from a man between 50 and 59 years old with Graves' ophthalmopathy. Each CDR3 is given with its conserved first and last residue. Each record gives: D gene, clone size, V gene, J gene, CDR3 DNA, CDR3 protein. D genes are given only for firm matches. Clone size is not always given. Where it is, it says once, few, many or a class for expanded clones.

.	many	TRBV13	TRBJ2-7	TGTGCCAGCAGCAGCGGACAGAGCTCCTACGAGCAGTACTTC	CASSSGQSSYEQYF
.	once	TRBV4-1	TRBJ2-2	TGCGCCAGCAGTGGGGGGTTGATGGTTACCGGGGAGCTGTTTTTT	CASSGGLMVTGELFF
TRBD2	many	TRBV7-9	TRBJ2-3	TGTGCCAGCAGCTCTGCCTGGACTAGCGGTACAGATACGCAGTATTTT	CASSSAWTSGTDTQYF
.	.	TRBV29-1	TRBJ1-1	TGCAGCTCCACGGTTGGGATGAACACTGAAGCTTTCTTT	CSSTVGMNTEAFF
.	.	TRBV29-1	TRBJ1-4	TGCAGCGCCCAAACGTGGGCGGCGAGGAAGGGAACGGGTGAAAAACTGTTTTTT	CSAQTWAARKGTGEKLFF
TRBD2	few	TRBV20-1	TRBJ2-1	TGCAGTGCTGGCCGAGGGGCGGGAGGACTGTTCTTC	CSAGRGAGGLFF
.	.	TRBV19	TRBJ2-3	TGTGCCAGTCGGACGGTGGGCACAGATACGCAGTATTTT	CASRTVGTDTQYF
TRBD1	.	TRBV19	TRBJ1-2	TGTGCCAGTAGGACAGGGGGCGCTGAGGGCTACTATGGCTACACCTTC	CASRTGGAEGYYGYTF
TRBD1	.	TRBV14	TRBJ1-3	TGTGCCAGCAGCCGCCAGGACAGGGGAGGCTCTGGAAACACCATATATTTT	CASSRQDRGGSGNTIYF
.	many	TRBV3-1	TRBJ2-7	TGTGCCAGCAGCGTACAGGGGGGGGCCTACGAGCAGTACTTC	CASSVQGGAYEQYF
TRBD1	many	TRBV29-1	TRBJ2-5	TGCAGCGTTGAACCCCGGACAGGGGGTGGGGAGACCCAGTACTTC	CSVEPRTGGGETQYF
TRBD1	many	TRBV20-1	TRBJ2-2	TGCAGTGCGGAAACTGGACAGGGCCTCGCCGGGGAGCTGTTTTTT	CSAETGQGLAGELFF
TRBD1	many	TRBV7-8	TRBJ2-3	TGTGCCAGCAGCAAACAGGGGGCCGGCACAGATACGCAGTATTTT	CASSKQGAGTDTQYF
TRBD1	.	TRBV4-1	TRBJ2-2	TGCGCCAGCAGCCAAGAAGGGACAGTATACACCGGGGAGCTGTTTTTT	CASSQEGTVYTGELFF
TRBD2	many	TRBV20-1	TRBJ2-1	TGCAGTGCTAGAGGGGGGGAGCGGGAGGGCCGAGAGCAGTTCTTC	CSARGGEREGREQFF
.	many	TRBV5-1	TRBJ2-5	TGCGCCAGCAGCTTGGGAACAGGGTACCAAGAGACCCAGTACTTC	CASSLGTGYQETQYF
.	.	TRBV11-2	TRBJ2-5	TGTGCCAGCAGCTTGCCATCTGGGACCCCGGGTGGGAAGACCCAGTACTTC	CASSLPSGTPGGKTQYF
TRBD2	.	TRBV6-1	TRBJ2-3	TGTGCCAGCAGTGAGTCGGGGGGAGACACAGATACGCAGTATTTT	CASSESGGDTDTQYF
TRBD2	.	TRBV5-1	TRBJ2-5	TGCGCCAGCAGCTTGGCGGCTAGCGGCCAAGAGACCCAGTACTTC	CASSLAASGQETQYF
.	many	TRBV5-1	TRBJ2-3	TGCGCCAGCAGCTTGGCACCCCCGGTGGATACGCAGTATTTT	CASSLAPPVDTQYF
TRBD2	.	TRBV20-1	TRBJ2-7	TGCAGTGCTAGAGTTTCTAGCGGGAACTCCTACGAGCAGTACTTC	CSARVSSGNSYEQYF
TRBD1	many	TRBV5-1	TRBJ1-2	TGCGCCAGCAGCCCTGGGGGGACAGGGGACTATGGCTACACCTTC	CASSPGGTGDYGYTF
.	many	TRBV20-1	TRBJ2-7	TGCAGTGCTAGAGATAGGAGACCACCATCCTACGAGCAGTACTTC	CSARDRRPPSYEQYF
TRBD1	few	TRBV27	TRBJ1-6	TGTGCCAGCGGCCTGGACAGGGGCGCCTCACCCCTCCACTTT	CASGLDRGASPLHF
TRBD2	.	TRBV28	TRBJ2-2	TGTGCCAGCAGCCCCCCCCCGGGAGGGGTCACCGGGGAGCTGTTTTTT	CASSPPPGGVTGELFF
.	many	TRBV11-2	TRBJ1-1	TGTGCCAGCAGCTCCTATGACAAGAACACTGAAGCTTTCTTT	CASSSYDKNTEAFF
.	few	TRBV2	TRBJ2-5	TGTGCCAGCAGTGGTTTGGGTACCGAGACCCAGTACTTC	CASSGLGTETQYF
TRBD2	few	TRBV20-1	TRBJ2-5	TGCAGTGCTAGTCTCAGCGGGAGGAGCCAAGAGACCCAGTACTTC	CSASLSGRSQETQYF
.	many	TRBV5-6	TRBJ1-2	TGTGCCAGCAGCCGGAGACGGACAGCTTTCTATGGCTACACCTTC	CASSRRRTAFYGYTF
.	.	TRBV18	TRBJ2-7	TGTGCCAGCTCACCTCTCCCCCGAGAGAGCTCCTACGAGCAGTACTTC	CASSPLPRESSYEQYF
TRBD1	many	TRBV19	TRBJ1-1	TGTGCCAGTAGTACATCGACAGGGTTCGGCACTGAAGCTTTCTTT	CASSTSTGFGTEAFF